What follows are 10 T cell receptor beta chains derived from one specimen sequenced in a study of vaccination and CD4 T cells after COVID-19. The antigens for these receptors are not known. Sequenced with the Oncomine TCR Beta short-read assay was DNA taken from cultured CD4+ T cells. TCRdb processed the PCR reads anew with MiXCR; each CDR3 protein has one entry. The data contain several thousand distinct CDR3 sequences, 50% to 55% of them singletons. Treatment noted: roughly ten-day PBMC culture with coronavirus spike peptide pools or control peptides (ViraFEST assay). Researchers collected the unexposed donor's CD4+ T cells before the COVID-19 pandemic (2011-2018). Input material: CD4+ T cells from blood, cultured in vitro. The receptors stem from a human donor in good health.

This rearrangement joins TRBV5-1 to TRBJ1-2, with D tentatively TRBD1 (5 bases). The V end lost 0 bases, the J end lost 5 bases, and 14 bases lay between the germline ends. The length of the CDR3 is 15 residues. The germline gives CDR1 SGHRS, CDR2 YFSETQ. CDR3 amino acids: CASSLGAGPGYGYTF. For the CDR3, the DNA is TGCGCCAGCAGCTTGGGGGCAGGGCCGGGATATGGCTACACCTTC.

V gene TRBV2 combines with J gene TRBJ1-2; D is ambiguous. CDR1 and CDR2 (germline): SNHLY, FYNNEI. The CDR3 length is 19 residues. Trimming left V 4 bases short and J 0 bases short, with 24 bases between. The CDR3 bases are TGTGCCAGCAGTGTCCTAACTCTGACACGTCCCGCTGCTAACTATGGCTACACCTTC. Translation: CASSVLTLTRPAANYGYTF.

The V gene is TRBV20-1, the J gene TRBJ1-1; D is possibly TRBD1 (5 bases). CDR3 length: 15 residues. V was cut by 1 base and J by 2 bases, with 14 bases left in between. Germline values: CDR1 DFQATT, CDR2 SNEGSKA (reference sequence). The CDR3 here is CSARAPGGANTEAFF. The CDR3 nucleotides read TGCAGTGCTAGAGCCCCCGGCGGGGCTAACACTGAAGCTTTCTTT.

This clonotype was picked up a small number of times. The J gene is TRBJ2-3, the V gene TRBV20-1; D unresolved. Germline CDR1 DFQATT, CDR2 SNEGSKA (reference sequence). The CDR3 extends over 14 amino acids. V lost 6 bases, J lost 2 bases, and 15 bases lay in between. CDR3 sequence (DNA): TGCAGTGCCGTCCCGGGTTGGGACACAGATACGCAGTATTTT. Protein: CSAVPGWDTDTQYF.

This chain uses TRBV12-3 or TRBV12-4 with TRBJ2-1; D gene uncertain. The CDR3 loop spans 14 amino acids. Trimming pared 6 bases from V and 0 bases from J, leaving 9 bases between. The CDR3 bases are TGTGCCAGCAGCACTATAAGCTCCTACAATGAGCAGTTCTTC. Encoded protein: CASSTISSYNEQFF.

CDR3 protein: CASLYRGNTGELFF. The CDR3 bases are TGTGCCAGCCTTTACAGGGGGAACACCGGGGAGCTGTTTTTT. This chain links TRBV7-2 with TRBJ2-2; TRBD1 aligns across 7 bases. The CDR3 loop spans 14 amino acids. Trimming cost V 8 bases and J 1 base; bases outside gene matches: 4. CDR1 and CDR2 (germline): SGHTA, FQGNSA.

This clonotype turned up a few times. This rearrangement joins TRBV7-9 to TRBJ1-1; TRBD1 might be the D (5 bases). The CDR3 totals 11 residues. Between the trimmed V and J ends, which lost 5 bases and 10 bases, there was a span of 11 bases. CDR1 SEHNR and CDR2 FQNEAQ come from the germline V gene (reference sequence). In nucleotides, the CDR3 is TGTGCCAGCAGCCTCAGGGATGCAGCTTTCTTT. Translating it yields CASSLRDAAFF.

This clonotype occurred a few times. The V call is TRBV10-2, the J call TRBJ2-1; TRBD2 is a possible D gene (6 bases). The ends were cut back, 2 bases at V and 7 bases at J, with 9 bases in the middle. Looked up from germline, CDR1 is WSHSY and CDR2 is SAAADI. CDR3 length: 13 amino acids. The CDR3 protein is CASSEATSNEQFF. The DNA of the CDR3 is TGCGCCAGCAGTGAGGCGACTAGTAATGAGCAGTTCTTC.

This clonotype has a handful of counts. The CDR3 DNA is TGCAGTGCTAGAGATCGCCTCTTAACAGGGTTTGGTACAGATACGCAGTATTTT. This encodes CSARDRLLTGFGTDTQYF. The chain employs TRBV20-1 and TRBJ2-3, with a weak D call TRBD1 (6 bases). V lost 0 bases to trimming and J lost 3 bases, with 22 bases between them. This CDR3 is 18 amino acids long. Per the germline V gene, CDR1 is DFQATT and CDR2 is SNEGSKA (reference sequence).

The CDR3 DNA reads as TGTGCCAGCAGTTTGGCTAGCGGATGGTACGAGCAGTACTTC. This encodes CASSLASGWYEQYF. V is TRBV27 and J is TRBJ2-7; 7 bases are shared with TRBD2. This CDR3 contains 14 residues. V lost 3 bases, J lost 4 bases, and 6 bases stayed unmatched. Germline values: CDR1 MNHEY, CDR2 SMNVEV (reference sequence).